These T cell receptor beta chains were read from a single sample in a study of immune evolution from preneoplasia to lung adenocarcinoma. The assay was immunoSEQ multiplex PCR, and TCRdb's table has in-frame clones only and misses some. The sample shows 30,000 to 45,000 clones, about 73% of them seen only once. The sample was FFPE invasive lung adenocarcinoma tissue. The receptors shown here come from a person aged 55 to 70 with lung adenocarcinoma. CDR3s include the opening cysteine and the closing phenylalanine or tryptophan.

V gene: TRBV11-3; CDR3 protein: CASSLIKGTQYF
V gene: TRBV4-2; CDR3 protein: CASSQGRAGSSYEQYF
V gene: TRBV10-3; CDR3 protein: CAISTGMGTEAFF
V gene: TRBV11-2; CDR3 protein: CASSARGSGPRRAFF
V gene: TRBV5-1; CDR3 protein: CASSLGGTDTQYF
V gene: TRBV10-1; CDR3 protein: CASSLNTGELFF
V gene: TRBV28; CDR3 protein: CASSLLLGNEKLFF
V gene: TRBV4-1; CDR3 protein: CASSQGQGAIGANVLTF
V gene: TRBV2; CDR3 protein: CATQLADRETQYF
V gene: TRBV27; CDR3 protein: CASSFLTSGRVNEQFF
V gene: TRBV7-9; CDR3 protein: CASSLIVGGNTGELFF
V gene: TRBV2; CDR3 protein: CASSLDSNTEAFF
V gene: TRBV15; CDR3 protein: CATSLGTTRSYNEQFF
V gene: TRBV4-2; CDR3 protein: CASSQVYFPDSQIYNEQFF
V gene: TRBV5-1; CDR3 protein: CASSLGGFTGELFF
V gene: TRBV28; CDR3 protein: CASKTPGRGDGEQFF
V gene: TRBV5-1; CDR3 protein: CASRELGRATDTQYF
V gene: TRBV7-8; CDR3 protein: CASSLVGGRNTEAFF
V gene: TRBV18; CDR3 protein: CASSKDASYNEQFF
V gene: TRBV28; CDR3 protein: CASSPARTRGSGANVLTF
V gene: TRBV7-9; CDR3 protein: CASRRTSGSLNEQFF
V gene: TRBV7-2; CDR3 protein: CASSKPGQGWEQYF
V gene: TRBV28; CDR3 protein: CASSLGGTSGNEQFF
V gene: TRBV13; CDR3 protein: CASSLVDTEAFF
V gene: TRBV6-6; CDR3 protein: CASSQPGTETYEQYF
V gene: TRBV10-2; CDR3 protein: CASSERGQDTQYF
V gene: TRBV27; CDR3 protein: CASSLRQTATNEKLFF
V gene: TRBV28; CDR3 protein: CASSPHLRDLNQPQHF
V gene: TRBV30; CDR3 protein: CAWRGNRDSRNGYTF
V gene: TRBV9; CDR3 protein: CASSVDDSREAFF
V gene: TRBV10-3; CDR3 protein: CAISETLGEQFF
V gene: TRBV5-1; CDR3 protein: CASSLGWGEQETQYF
V gene: TRBV29-1; CDR3 protein: CSTKRASDTQYF
V gene: TRBV29-1; CDR3 protein: CSVEGRRSQETQYF
V gene: TRBV28; CDR3 protein: CATSDRNNEQFF
V gene: TRBV11-2; CDR3 protein: CASSRSRLAGVKDTQYF
V gene: TRBV6-6; CDR3 protein: CASSYSGLNYGYTF
V gene: TRBV4-1; CDR3 protein: CASSQGPTGGNQPQHF
V gene: TRBV19; CDR3 protein: CASIGQGAGDNEQFF
V gene: TRBV29-1; CDR3 protein: CSVVGGSDPTNEKLFF
V gene: TRBV6-5; CDR3 protein: CASRRGEYNEQFF
V gene: TRBV5-1; CDR3 protein: CASSLDRGSGTQYF
V gene: TRBV4-3; CDR3 protein: CASSQDCPSSYNEQFF
V gene: TRBV2; CDR3 protein: CASTQGRMMYEQYF
V gene: TRBV28; CDR3 protein: CASSGAGAHVAKNIQYF
V gene: TRBV9; CDR3 protein: CASSVVAGRGNEQFF